This T cell receptor (beta chain) was recovered during a study of blood T cell repertoires in COVID-19. Study in general: Nucleic acid was either cDNA or gDNA, and it came from T cells, B-cell-depleted T cells, or PBMCs.

This clone was detected once. Cohorts were determined from participant-reported clinical history. Two negative PCRs, clearance, or symptom resolution were required of recovered Cohort 3 donors. The CDR3 loop spans 16 amino acids. V was shortened by 4 bases and J by 2 bases, with 16 bases between the two germline ends. Germline V lookup: CDR1 SGHRS, CDR2 YFSETQ. Profiled with immunoSEQ multiplex PCR; TCRdb holds only in-frame clones, not every one. The data contain about 410,000 clones, 90% of them singletons. Sequencing was performed on PBMCs or T cells enriched from blood (not recorded which). The rearrangement links TRBV5-1 to TRBJ1-3; possible D gene TRBD1, 5 bases. This sequence was found in a man between 18 and 29 years old who had recovered from COVID-19. CDR3 sequence reads: CASSEGPGGAGNTIYF. Here the CDR3 DNA reads TGCGCCAGCAGCGAGGGGCCGGGGGGAGCTGGAAACACCATATATTTT.